One sample yielded the 28 T cell receptor beta chains listed below, sequenced in a study of Graves' ophthalmopathy and Graves' hyperthyroidism. Amplification of TCR beta CDR3 regions used RNA transcripts. HTBI-primed RT-PCR formed the first round, and a multiplex PCR formed the second. TCRdb reprocessed the multiplex PCR reads via MiXCR and lists one record per CDR3 protein. The profile shows over a million distinct CDR3 sequences, about two fifths of them singletons. Sequencing was performed on peripheral blood or thyroid tissue (not recorded which). These receptor sequences come from an adult man with Graves' hyperthyroidism.

This clonotype was seen more than once but under ten times. CDR3 residues: CASSLGTGPFEQYF. The CDR3 bases are TGTGCCAGCAGTTTAGGGACAGGCCCCTTCGAGCAGTACTTC. The chain couples TRBV12-3 or TRBV12-4 to TRBJ2-7; TRBD1 matches 7 bases. V shed 1 base, J shed 6 bases, and the junction held 6 bases outside the gene matches. This CDR3 contains 14 residues.

The chain employs TRBV9 and TRBJ2-5; 9 nucleotides align to TRBD2. The CDR3 has 15 amino acids. V shed 3 bases, J shed 2 bases, and the junction held 5 bases outside the gene matches. Looked up from germline, CDR1 is SGDLS and CDR2 is YYNGEE. CDR3 in DNA: TGTGCCAGCAGCGCTAGACTAGCGGATCAAGAGACCCAGTACTTC. The encoded protein is CASSARLADQETQYF. Looking up the rest from reference TRBV9 and TRBJ2-5 gives the full variable domain: DSGVTQTPKHLITATGQRVTLRCSPRSGDLSVYWYQQSLDQGLQFLIQYYNGEERAKGNILERFSAQQFPDLHSELNLSSLELGDSALYFCASSARLADQETQYFGPGTRLLVL.

This clonotype was counted many times. This chain links TRBV10-3 with TRBJ1-2; D perhaps matches TRBD1 (6 bases). Looked up from germline, CDR1 is ENHRY and CDR2 is SYGVKD. Trimming left V 7 bases short and J 8 bases short, with 17 bases between. CDR3 length: 13 residues. CDR3 protein: CAIKSQGLLGYTF. DNA for the CDR3: TGTGCCATCAAAAGCCAGGGGCTGTTAGGCTACACCTTC.

The rearrangement links TRBV20-1 to TRBJ1-4; D possibly corresponds to TRBD1 (6 bases). V shed 2 bases and J shed 1 base, with 17 bases lying between them. Germline V gene sequence: CDR1 DFQATT, CDR2 SNEGSKA (reference sequence). This CDR3 spans 17 amino acids. The CDR3 here is CSARTLGQKGTNEKLFF. CDR3 sequence (DNA): TGCAGTGCTAGAACCCTAGGACAGAAAGGAACTAATGAAAAACTGTTTTTT.

The chain is built from TRBV2 and TRBJ2-6; weak D call: TRBD1 (5 bases). The CDR3 loop spans 15 amino acids. In germline, CDR1 is SNHLY, CDR2 FYNNEI. Trimming removed 7 bases at V and 1 base at J, with 11 bases between. The CDR3 nucleotides read TGTGCCAGCACCATAAAGGGGTCTGGGGCCAACGTCCTGACTTTC. It yields the protein CASTIKGSGANVLTF.

This clonotype was counted ten times or more. The genes are TRBV7-2 and TRBJ2-2; perhaps TRBD1 as D (6 bases). This CDR3 comprises 17 residues. The V end was cut by 5 bases, the J end by 2 bases, with 18 bases between. CDR1 is SGHTA and CDR2 is FQGNSA in the germline V gene. CDR3 bases: TGTGCCAGCAGCACACGAGGTCCAGGGGAAAACACCGGGGAGCTGTTTTTT. Residues: CASSTRGPGENTGELFF. Supplemented by reference TRBV7-2 and TRBJ2-2, the full variable domain reads GAGVSQSPSNKVTEKGKDVELRCDPISGHTALYWYRQSLGQGLEFLIYFQGNSAPDKSGLPSDRFSAERTGGSVSTLTIQRTQQEDSAVYLCASSTRGPGENTGELFFGEGSRLTVL.

This clonotype was seen ten or more times. This sequence joins TRBV9 and TRBJ2-5, with D unclear. There are 13 residues in the CDR3. Germline CDR1 reads SGDLS; CDR2 reads YYNGEE. Trimming took 3 bases from V and 1 from J, leaving 7 bases between them. For the CDR3, the DNA is TGTGCCAGCAGCGAGGCGGCCCAAGAGACCCAGTACTTC. This gives the protein CASSEAAQETQYF. Together with reference TRBV9 and TRBJ2-5, the CDR3 gives the full variable domain: DSGVTQTPKHLITATGQRVTLRCSPRSGDLSVYWYQQSLDQGLQFLIQYYNGEERAKGNILERFSAQQFPDLHSELNLSSLELGDSALYFCASSEAAQETQYFGPGTRLLVL.

This clonotype was picked up many times. The chain has TRBV7-9 and TRBJ1-2, with D unclear. This CDR3 comprises 13 residues. V was cut by 5 bases and J by 4 bases, with 11 bases left in between. Germline V gene data show CDR1 as SEHNR and CDR2 as FQNEAQ (reference sequence). Here the CDR3 reads CASSQYHIYGYTF. The DNA for the CDR3 is TGTGCCAGCAGCCAATATCACATCTATGGCTACACCTTC.

This clonotype has a handful of counts. The V call is TRBV11-2, the J call TRBJ2-5, with 7 positions matching TRBD2. The CDR3 is made up of 15 amino acids. Per the germline V gene, CDR1 is SGHAT and CDR2 is FQNNGV. With V trimmed by 11 bases and J by 1 base, 13 bases remained unmatched. CDR3: CAWSDWGGSQETQYF. CDR3 coding DNA: TGTGCCTGGAGTGATTGGGGGGGGTCCCAAGAGACCCAGTACTTC. The entire variable domain, with the rest obtained from reference TRBV11-2 and TRBJ2-5, is as follows: EAGVAQSPRYKIIEKRQSVAFWCNPISGHATLYWYQQILGQGPKLLIQFQNNGVVDDSQLPKDRFSAERLKGVDSTLKIQPAKLEDSAVYLCAWSDWGGSQETQYFGPGTRLLVL.

In this sample, this clonotype turned up many times. V gene TRBV7-2 combines with J gene TRBJ1-2, with unresolved D. CDR1 is SGHTA, CDR2 FQGNSA, per germline. The germline V and J ends were trimmed by 4 bases and 6 bases, with 21 bases remaining between them. The CDR3 spans 16 residues. CDR3 DNA sequence: TGTGCCAGCAGCTCCGATTCGGACGGTGCCGGACATGGCTACACCTTC. Residues: CASSSDSDGAGHGYTF.

This clonotype was picked up many times. CDR3 region: CASSDDRGNYGYTF. CDR3 bases: TGTGCCAGCAGTGACGACAGGGGAAACTATGGCTACACCTTC. The chain couples TRBV25-1 to TRBJ1-2, with 8 bases lining up with TRBD1. CDR1 is MGHDK and CDR2 is SYGVNS in the germline V gene. Germline trimming cut 3 bases from V and 2 bases from J; bases unmatched to any gene: 2. The CDR3 consists of 14 residues.

This chain links TRBV29-1 with TRBJ1-4; D possibly corresponds to TRBD1 (5 bases). CDR1 and CDR2 (germline): SQVTM, ANQGSEA. The CDR3 is made up of 13 amino acids. Trimming pared 8 bases from V and 12 bases from J, leaving 22 bases between. The CDR3 sequence is CSLEGTLGTQLFF. CDR3 bases: TGCAGCTTAGAGGGGACCCTGGGGACCCAACTGTTTTTT.

V is TRBV7-9 and J is TRBJ2-2, with 9 bases fitting TRBD2. The CDR3 is 15 amino acids. Germline loops: CDR1 SEHNR, CDR2 FQNEAQ (reference sequence). The J segment lost 5 bases and the V segment lost 3 bases, leaving 4 bases of the junction unmatched. The CDR3 DNA sequence: TGTGCCAGCAGCTTTGCGGGAGGGGCGACCGGGGAGCTGTTTTTT. It yields the protein CASSFAGGATGELFF.

The rearrangement links TRBV27 to TRBJ2-7; D is perhaps TRBD1 (6 bases). Trimming removed 1 base from V and 3 bases from J, with 7 bases in between. Germline V gene lookup returns CDR1 MNHEY and CDR2 SMNVEV (reference sequence). The CDR3 contains 13 residues. Here the CDR3 DNA reads TGTGCCAGCAGTTTATTGGGACACTACGAGCAGTACTTC. Residues: CASSLLGHYEQYF.

This sequence joins TRBV29-1 and TRBJ2-7, with 13 bases matching TRBD2. There are 17 residues in the CDR3. Trimming took 2 bases from V and 3 from J; bases not matched to a gene: 10. Per germline, CDR1 SQVTM and CDR2 ANQGSEA. CDR3 in amino acids: CSVEIGLAGVPIYEQYF. CDR3 sequence (DNA): TGCAGCGTTGAAATTGGACTAGCGGGAGTGCCGATCTACGAGCAGTACTTC.

The chain employs TRBV20-1 and TRBJ2-2, with TRBD2 matching over 7 bases. Germline V CDR1 and CDR2: DFQATT, SNEGSKA (reference sequence). There are 15 residues in the CDR3. With V trimmed by 4 bases and J by 3 bases, 8 bases remained unmatched. CDR3 DNA sequence: TGCAGTGCTATGGTTGGCGGGAGTCACACCGGGGAGCTGTTTTTT. Translation gives CSAMVGGSHTGELFF.

This clonotype was seen more than once but under ten times. The rearrangement links TRBV29-1 to TRBJ1-3, with D possibly being TRBD1 (5 bases). The CDR3 is 16 residues long. Germline V gives CDR1 SQVTM, CDR2 ANQGSEA. V shed 8 bases and J shed 0 bases, with 20 bases lying between them. The CDR3 reads CSPGNRGQSSGNTIYF. The CDR3 DNA sequence: TGCAGCCCCGGGAATAGGGGTCAAAGCTCTGGAAACACCATATATTTT.

To note about this clonotype: The conserved final phenylalanine or tryptophan is absent from the CDR3, which likely points to a read error. V and J are TRBV4-3 and TRBJ1-2; D not resolved. Trimming shortened V by 1 base and J by 4 bases, and 7 bases separated the two germline ends. CDR3 length: 13 amino acids. Germline V gives CDR1 LGHNA, CDR2 YSLEER. The CDR3 region is CASSQGPLYGYTL. The CDR3 coding sequence is TGCGCCAGCAGCCAAGGACCGCTCTATGGCTACACCCTC.

This clonotype was picked up many times. The chain employs TRBV19 and TRBJ1-5; D ambiguous. Germline CDR1 reads LNHDA; CDR2 reads SQIVND (reference sequence). This CDR3 contains 16 residues. Between the trimmed V and J ends, which lost 2 bases and 7 bases, there was a span of 18 bases. The CDR3 is CASSIPPPANRQPQHF. CDR3 nucleotides: TGTGCCAGTAGTATACCCCCCCCGGCGAATAGGCAGCCCCAGCATTTT.

The CDR3 coding sequence is TGTGCCAGCAGCTTCCCGGTGACAGGGGATACCGGGGAGCTGTTTTTT. It specifies CASSFPVTGDTGELFF. This chain links TRBV7-3 with TRBJ2-2; TRBD1 matches 8 bases. V lost 3 bases and J lost 5; bases outside the gene matches: 8. Per the germline V gene, CDR1 is SGHTA and CDR2 is FQGTGA. The CDR3 consists of 16 residues.

At least ten counts were recorded for this clonotype. The chain has TRBV2 and TRBJ2-7; unclear D gene. The V gene's germline CDR1 is SNHLY and CDR2 FYNNEI. The CDR3 consists of 13 residues. Trimming pared 3 bases from V and 4 bases from J, leaving 10 bases between. As DNA, the CDR3 is TGTGCCAGCAGTGAGCTCTGGGGATACGAGCAGTACTTC. It is translated as CASSELWGYEQYF.

The sample holds many counts of this clonotype. The V gene is TRBV10-1, the J gene TRBJ2-5; a possible D gene is TRBD2 (6 bases). Trimming took 3 bases from V and 1 from J, leaving 9 bases between them. The CDR3 is 14 amino acids. In germline, CDR1 is WNHNN, CDR2 SYGVQD (reference sequence). The CDR3 loop is CASSDGGLQETQYF. The CDR3 nucleotides are TGCGCCAGCAGTGACGGGGGACTCCAAGAGACCCAGTACTTC.

The chain couples TRBV12-3 or TRBV12-4 to TRBJ2-2; 10 positions agree with TRBD1. Trimming removed 6 bases from V and 6 bases from J; junction bases left unmatched: 7. The CDR3 totals 15 residues. The CDR3 DNA reads as TGTGCCAGCAGCGACAGGGGGCAGGGGGCCGGGGAGCTGTTTTTT. Protein product: CASSDRGQGAGELFF.

V usage is TRBV6-5 and J usage is TRBJ1-1; 7 bases line up with TRBD1. After removal of 5 bases from V and 5 bases from J, the junction contained 2 bases not matched to a gene. CDR3 length: 12 residues. Per the germline V gene, CDR1 is MNHEY and CDR2 is SVGAGI. The CDR3: CASSGGQTEAFF. The CDR3 DNA reads as TGTGCCAGCAGTGGGGGACAGACTGAAGCTTTCTTT.

There are many counts of this clonotype. This chain joins TRBV19 and TRBJ1-5; unclear D gene. The ends were cut back, 2 bases at V and 7 bases at J, with 9 bases in the middle. The CDR3 loop spans 13 amino acids. Germline CDR1 and CDR2: LNHDA and SQIVND (reference sequence). The CDR3 DNA sequence: TGTGCCAGTAGTATACCGTTAGACCAGCCCCAGCATTTT. Translation gives CASSIPLDQPQHF.

This clonotype was recorded once. The junction does not match germline at one end; this may be a read error. The CDR3 here is CASSVDSWDGYTF. CDR3 sequence (DNA): TGTGCCAGTAGTGTCGACAGCTGGGATGGCTACACCTTC. The chain combines TRBV25-1 with TRBJ1-2; maybe TRBD1 (5 bases). This CDR3 is built from 13 residues. Germline lookup yields CDR1 MGHDK and CDR2 SYGVNS.

The gene calls are TRBV15 and TRBJ2-3; 7 bases are a match to TRBD1. The V segment lost 2 bases and the J segment 6 bases; nucleotides outside the gene matches: 11. Germline V lookup: CDR1 LNHNV, CDR2 YYDKDF (reference sequence). There are 16 residues in the CDR3. CDR3 in amino acids: CATSRSQGVSGDTQYF. Here the CDR3 DNA reads TGTGCCACCAGCAGATCCCAGGGGGTTTCAGGCGATACGCAGTATTTT. Drawing the rest from reference TRBV15 and TRBJ2-3, the complete variable domain is DAMVIQNPRYQVTQFGKPVTLSCSQTLNHNVMYWYQQKSSQAPKLLFHYYDKDFNNEADTPDNFQSRRPNTSFCFLDIRSPGLGDTAMYLCATSRSQGVSGDTQYFGPGTRLTVL.

This clonotype was detected ten times or more. This rearrangement joins TRBV15 to TRBJ1-1; 8 bases agree with TRBD1. The CDR3 spans 14 residues. Germline CDR1 and CDR2: LNHNV and YYDKDF (reference sequence). The junction had 1 base not matched to a gene; V was cut back by 3 bases and J by 1 base. The DNA of the CDR3 is TGTGCCACCAGCAGGGGACAGGAGAACACTGAAGCTTTCTTT. It specifies CATSRGQENTEAFF.